The sample holds a few counts of the clone carrying this T cell receptor beta chain. The data originate from a study of PD-L1 blockade in urothelial cancer. Study details: Once treatment had started, blood was analyzed at 3 weeks (second dose) and again at 6 weeks.

Only in-frame clones appear in the TCRdb table, and some are missing; sequencing was by immunoSEQ multiplex PCR. The table records around 70,000 clones, 75% to 90% of them present only once. The V end lost 3 bases, the J end lost 9 bases, and 13 bases lay between the germline ends. Germline V gene data show CDR1 as GTSNPN and CDR2 as SVGIG (reference sequence). CDR3 size: 12 residues. Time point given: pretreatment peripheral blood. The study enrolled patients with locally advanced or metastatic urothelial carcinoma. The sequences come from PBMCs, collected around atezolizumab (anti-PD-L1) treatment. The receptor was derived from a man between 65 and 79 years old with urothelial cancer. This chain joins TRBV30 and TRBJ2-3, with a weak D call TRBD2 (5 bases). CDR3 nucleotide sequence: TGTGCCTGGAGGACCCACTCGGGAACGCAGTATTTT. Translating gives CAWRTHSGTQYF.